This T cell receptor (beta chain) was sequenced in a study of blood T cell repertoires in COVID-19. Study overall: Acute and convalescent COVID-19 specimens originated in the United States, Italy and Spain. The cDNA or gDNA used as material had been derived from T cells, B-cell-depleted T cells, or PBMCs.

For this clone: This likely traces to a read error, being one base from a far larger clone.

In the original processing: Reference gene primer amplification in the assay estimated nucleated cell counts. Only in-frame clones appear in the TCRdb table, and some are missing; sequencing was by immunoSEQ multiplex PCR. V, J and clone size reflect that table, while D and trimming were determined from the DNA. The table shows about 150,000 clones, with 87% occurring only once. The CDR3 contains 13 residues. Germline V gives CDR1 SEHNR, CDR2 FQNEAQ (reference sequence). V was trimmed by 3 bases and J by 3 bases, leaving 6 bases between them. The sample was peripheral blood. This clonotype was obtained from an older woman with active or convalescent COVID-19. V is TRBV7-9 and J is TRBJ2-1; TRBD1 might be the D (5 bases). The CDR3 loop reads CASSFDSYNEQFF. In DNA form, the CDR3 reads TGTGCCAGCAGCTTCGACAGCTACAATGAGCAGTTCTTC.